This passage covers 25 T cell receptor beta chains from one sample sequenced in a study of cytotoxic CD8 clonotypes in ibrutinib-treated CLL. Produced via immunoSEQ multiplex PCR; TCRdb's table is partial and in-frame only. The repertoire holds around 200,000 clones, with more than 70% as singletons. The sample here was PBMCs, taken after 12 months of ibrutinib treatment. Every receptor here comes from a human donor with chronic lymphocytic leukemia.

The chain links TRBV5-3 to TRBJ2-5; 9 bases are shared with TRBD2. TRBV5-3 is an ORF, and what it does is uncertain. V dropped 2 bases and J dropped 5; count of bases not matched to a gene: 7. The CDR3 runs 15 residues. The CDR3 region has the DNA TGTGCCAGAAGCTTCTTCAGGACTAGCGCGGAGACCCAGTACTTC. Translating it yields CARSFFRTSAETQYF.

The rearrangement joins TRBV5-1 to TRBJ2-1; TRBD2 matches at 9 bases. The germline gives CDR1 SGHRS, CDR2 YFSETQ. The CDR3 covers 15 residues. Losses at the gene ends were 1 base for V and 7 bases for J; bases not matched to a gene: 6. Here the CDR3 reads CASSLRPSGNNEQFF. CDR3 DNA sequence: TGCGCCAGCAGCTTGAGGCCTAGCGGGAATAATGAGCAGTTCTTC.

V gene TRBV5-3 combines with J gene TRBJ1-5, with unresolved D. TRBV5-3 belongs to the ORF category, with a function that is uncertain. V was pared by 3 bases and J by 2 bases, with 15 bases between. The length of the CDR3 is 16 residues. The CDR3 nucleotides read TGTGCCAGAAGCTCTAGGGTGCTCGCTGGCAATCAGCCCCAGCATTTT. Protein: CARSSRVLAGNQPQHF.

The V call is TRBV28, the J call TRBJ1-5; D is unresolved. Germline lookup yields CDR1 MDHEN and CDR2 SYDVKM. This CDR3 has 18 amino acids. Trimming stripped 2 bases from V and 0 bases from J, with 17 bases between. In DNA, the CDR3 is TGTGCCAGCAGTTTAACCTGGTCAGACCTGTATAGCAATCAGCCCCAGCATTTT. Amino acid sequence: CASSLTWSDLYSNQPQHF. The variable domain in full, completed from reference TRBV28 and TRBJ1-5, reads DVKVTQSSRYLVKRTGEKVFLECVQDMDHENMFWYRQDPGLGLRLIYFSYDVKMKEKGDIPEGYSVSREKKERFSLILESASTNQTSMYLCASSLTWSDLYSNQPQHFGDGTRLSIL.

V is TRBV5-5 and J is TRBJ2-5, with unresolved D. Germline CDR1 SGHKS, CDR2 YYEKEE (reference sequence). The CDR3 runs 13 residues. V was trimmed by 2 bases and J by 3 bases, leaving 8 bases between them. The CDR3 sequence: CASSFPGEETQYF. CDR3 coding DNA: TGTGCCAGCAGCTTCCCAGGAGAAGAGACCCAGTACTTC.

The CDR3 nucleotides read TGTGCCAGCAGTCCGAGGGACAACTCCTACGAGCAGTACTTC. This encodes CASSPRDNSYEQYF. The J gene is TRBJ2-7, the V gene TRBV27; TRBD1 might be the D (6 bases). Trimming took off 5 bases at V and 0 bases at J, with 11 bases between the two ends. This CDR3 is 14 amino acids long. Germline CDR1 and CDR2: MNHEY and SMNVEV (reference sequence).

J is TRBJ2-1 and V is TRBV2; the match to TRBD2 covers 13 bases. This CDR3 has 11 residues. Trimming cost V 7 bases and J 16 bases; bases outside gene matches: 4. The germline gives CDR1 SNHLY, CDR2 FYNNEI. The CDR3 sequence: CASIGLAGVFF. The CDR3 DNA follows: TGTGCCAGCATTGGACTAGCGGGAGTCTTCTTC. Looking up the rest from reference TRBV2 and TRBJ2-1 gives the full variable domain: EPEVTQTPSHQVTQMGQEVILRCVPISNHLYFYWYRQILGQKVEFLVSFYNNEISEKSEIFDDQFSVERPDGSNFTLKIRSTKLEDSAMYFCASIGLAGVFFGPGTRLTVL.

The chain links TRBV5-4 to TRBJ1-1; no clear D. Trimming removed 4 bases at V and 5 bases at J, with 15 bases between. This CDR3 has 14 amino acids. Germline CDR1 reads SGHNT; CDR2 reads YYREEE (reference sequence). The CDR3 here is CASSPRHGDTEAFF. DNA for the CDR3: TGTGCCAGCAGCCCACGACACGGGGATACTGAAGCTTTCTTT.

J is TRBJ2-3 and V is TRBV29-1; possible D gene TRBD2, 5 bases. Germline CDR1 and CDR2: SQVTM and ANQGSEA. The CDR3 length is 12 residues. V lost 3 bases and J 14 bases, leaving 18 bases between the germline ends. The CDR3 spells CSVDFRGSQSYF. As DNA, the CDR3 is TGCAGCGTTGATTTCCGGGGTTCTCAGTCGTATTTT.

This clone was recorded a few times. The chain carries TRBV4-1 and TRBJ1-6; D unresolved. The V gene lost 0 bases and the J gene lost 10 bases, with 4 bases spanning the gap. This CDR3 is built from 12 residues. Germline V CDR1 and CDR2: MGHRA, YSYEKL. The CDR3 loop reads CASSQDGSPLHF. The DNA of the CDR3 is TGCGCCAGCAGCCAAGACGGATCACCCCTCCACTTT.

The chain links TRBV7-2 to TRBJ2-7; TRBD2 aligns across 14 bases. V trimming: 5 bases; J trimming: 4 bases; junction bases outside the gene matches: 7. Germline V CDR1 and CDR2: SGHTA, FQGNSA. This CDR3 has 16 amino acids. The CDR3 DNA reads TGTGCCAGCAGCGAGGGGACTAGCGGGGGTCGGTACGAGCAGTACTTC. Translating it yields CASSEGTSGGRYEQYF.

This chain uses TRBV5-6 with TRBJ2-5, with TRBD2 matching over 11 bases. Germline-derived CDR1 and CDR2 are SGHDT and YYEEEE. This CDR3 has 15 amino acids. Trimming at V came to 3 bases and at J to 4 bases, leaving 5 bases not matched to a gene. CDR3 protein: CASSSLAGGPETQYF. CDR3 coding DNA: TGTGCCAGCAGCTCATTAGCGGGGGGGCCAGAGACCCAGTACTTC.

The CDR3 region has the DNA TGTGCCAGCAGCGTAGAGGGGGGACAGCGCTACAATGAGCAGTTCTTC. Its protein product is CASSVEGGQRYNEQFF. J is TRBJ2-1 and V is TRBV9; a weak D match, TRBD1 (7 bases). The CDR3 is made up of 16 amino acids. V dropped 0 bases and J dropped 3 bases, with 13 bases sitting between them. The germline gives CDR1 SGDLS, CDR2 YYNGEE. Full variable domain (rest looked up from reference TRBV9 and TRBJ2-1): DSGVTQTPKHLITATGQRVTLRCSPRSGDLSVYWYQQSLDQGLQFLIQYYNGEERAKGNILERFSAQQFPDLHSELNLSSLELGDSALYFCASSVEGGQRYNEQFFGPGTRLTVL.

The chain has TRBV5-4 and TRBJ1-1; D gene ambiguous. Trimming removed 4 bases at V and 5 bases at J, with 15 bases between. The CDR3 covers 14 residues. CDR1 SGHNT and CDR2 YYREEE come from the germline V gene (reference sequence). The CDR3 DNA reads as TGTGCCAGCAGCCCCGGACCGGGAGTAACTGAAGCTTTCTTT. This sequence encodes CASSPGPGVTEAFF.

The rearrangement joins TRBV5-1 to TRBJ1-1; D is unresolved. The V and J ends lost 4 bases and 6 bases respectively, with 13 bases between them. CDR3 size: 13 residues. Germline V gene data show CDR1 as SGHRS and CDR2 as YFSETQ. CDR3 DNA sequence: TGCGCCAGCAGCGTCTATGGGGAGGCTGAAGCTTTCTTT. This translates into CASSVYGEAEAFF.

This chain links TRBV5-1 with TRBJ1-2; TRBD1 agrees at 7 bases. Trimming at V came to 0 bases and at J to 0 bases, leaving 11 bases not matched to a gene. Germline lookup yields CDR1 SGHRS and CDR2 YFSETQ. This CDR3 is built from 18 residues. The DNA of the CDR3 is TGCGCCAGCAGCTTGGCTATGGGACAGCTTGGACCTAACTATGGCTACACCTTC. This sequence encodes CASSLAMGQLGPNYGYTF.

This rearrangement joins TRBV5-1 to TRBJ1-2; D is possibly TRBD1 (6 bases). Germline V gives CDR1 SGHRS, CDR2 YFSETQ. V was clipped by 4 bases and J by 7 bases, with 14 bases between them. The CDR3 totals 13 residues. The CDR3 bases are TGCGCCAGCAGCCGCGACAGGCTGCTTGGCTACACCTTC. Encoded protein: CASSRDRLLGYTF.

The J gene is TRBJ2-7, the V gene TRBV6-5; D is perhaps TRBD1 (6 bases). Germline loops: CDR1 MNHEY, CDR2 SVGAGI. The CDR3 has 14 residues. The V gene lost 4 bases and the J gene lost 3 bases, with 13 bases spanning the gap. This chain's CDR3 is CASSFNRDNYEQYF. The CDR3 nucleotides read TGTGCCAGCAGTTTTAACCGGGACAACTACGAGCAGTACTTC.

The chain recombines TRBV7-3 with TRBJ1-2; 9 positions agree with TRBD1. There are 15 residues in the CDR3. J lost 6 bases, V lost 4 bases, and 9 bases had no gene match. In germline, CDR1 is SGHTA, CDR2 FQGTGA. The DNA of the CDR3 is TGTGCCAGCAGCTCCTCCCCGGGACAGGGACATGGCTACACCTTC. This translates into CASSSSPGQGHGYTF.

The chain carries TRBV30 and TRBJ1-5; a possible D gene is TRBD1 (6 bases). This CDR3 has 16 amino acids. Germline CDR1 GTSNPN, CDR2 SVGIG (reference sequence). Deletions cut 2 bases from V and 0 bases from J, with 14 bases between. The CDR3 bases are TGTGCCTGGAGTTGGTCAGGGGCTTATAGCAATCAGCCCCAGCATTTT. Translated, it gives CAWSWSGAYSNQPQHF.

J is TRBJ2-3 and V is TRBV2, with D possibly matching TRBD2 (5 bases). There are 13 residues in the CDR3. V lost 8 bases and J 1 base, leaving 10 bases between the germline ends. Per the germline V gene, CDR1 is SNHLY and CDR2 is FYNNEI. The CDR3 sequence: CASDDYGTDTQYF. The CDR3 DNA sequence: TGTGCCAGCGACGACTACGGCACAGATACGCAGTATTTT.

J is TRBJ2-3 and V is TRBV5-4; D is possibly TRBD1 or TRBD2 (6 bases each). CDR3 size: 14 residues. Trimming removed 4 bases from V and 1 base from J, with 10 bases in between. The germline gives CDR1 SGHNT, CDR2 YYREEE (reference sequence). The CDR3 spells CASSGGLGTDTQYF. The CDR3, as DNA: TGTGCCAGCAGCGGGGGGCTGGGCACAGATACGCAGTATTTT.

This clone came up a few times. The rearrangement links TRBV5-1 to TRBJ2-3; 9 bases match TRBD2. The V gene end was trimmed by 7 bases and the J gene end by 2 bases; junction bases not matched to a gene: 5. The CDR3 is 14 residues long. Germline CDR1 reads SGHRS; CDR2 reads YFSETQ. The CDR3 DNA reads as TGCGCCAGCTTTGAGCGGGGGGACACAGATACGCAGTATTTT. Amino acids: CASFERGDTDTQYF.

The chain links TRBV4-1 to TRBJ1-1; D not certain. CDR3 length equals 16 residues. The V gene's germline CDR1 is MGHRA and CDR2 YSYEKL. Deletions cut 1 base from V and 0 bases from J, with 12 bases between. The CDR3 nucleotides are TGCGCCAGCAGCCAAGGGGGAGGCAGAATGAACACTGAAGCTTTCTTT. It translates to CASSQGGGRMNTEAFF.

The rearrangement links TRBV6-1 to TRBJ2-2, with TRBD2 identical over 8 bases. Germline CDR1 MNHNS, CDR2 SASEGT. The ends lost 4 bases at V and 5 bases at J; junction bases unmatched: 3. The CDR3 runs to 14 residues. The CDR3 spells CASSVGRETGELFF. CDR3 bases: TGTGCCAGCAGTGTCGGGAGGGAAACCGGGGAGCTGTTTTTT.